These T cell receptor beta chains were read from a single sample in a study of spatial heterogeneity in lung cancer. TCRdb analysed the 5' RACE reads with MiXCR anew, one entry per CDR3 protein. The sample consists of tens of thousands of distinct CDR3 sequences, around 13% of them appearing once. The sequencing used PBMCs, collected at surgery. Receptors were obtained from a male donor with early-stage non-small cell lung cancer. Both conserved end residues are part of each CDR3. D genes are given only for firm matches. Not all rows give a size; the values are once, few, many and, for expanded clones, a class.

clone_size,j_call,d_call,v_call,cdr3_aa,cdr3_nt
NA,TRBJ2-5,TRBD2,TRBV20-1,CSAYTSGGARIETQYF,TGCAGTGCATATACTAGCGGGGGGGCGAGAATAGAGACCCAGTACTTC
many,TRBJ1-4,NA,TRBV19,CASSPDGPNEKLFF,TGTGCCAGTAGTCCGGACGGTCCTAATGAAAAACTGTTTTTT
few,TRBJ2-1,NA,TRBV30,CACVQGSYNEQFF,TGTGCCTGTGTCCAAGGCTCCTACAATGAGCAGTTCTTC
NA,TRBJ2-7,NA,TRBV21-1,CASSNLRGAHEQYF,TGTGCCAGCAGCAATCTCCGGGGGGCCCACGAGCAGTACTTC
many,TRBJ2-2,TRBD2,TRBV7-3,CASSTLAGGPGGELFF,TGTGCCAGCAGCACACTAGCGGGAGGGCCAGGCGGGGAGCTGTTTTTT
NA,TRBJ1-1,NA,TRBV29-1,CSAASGEGTEAFF,TGCAGCGCAGCATCAGGGGAAGGGACTGAAGCTTTCTTT
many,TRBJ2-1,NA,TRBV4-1,CASSLGPGKEQFF,TGCGCCAGCAGCCTGGGTCCCGGGAAGGAGCAGTTCTTC
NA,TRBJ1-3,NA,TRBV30,CACPGGSRNTIYF,TGTGCCTGCCCGGGGGGGTCCAGAAACACCATATATTTT
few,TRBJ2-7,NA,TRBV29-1,CSVEERDYEQYF,TGCAGCGTTGAAGAGCGGGACTACGAGCAGTACTTC
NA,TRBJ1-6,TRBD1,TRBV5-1,CASSLRAGGDNSPLHF,TGCGCCAGCAGCTTGAGGGCAGGGGGAGATAATTCACCCCTCCACTTT
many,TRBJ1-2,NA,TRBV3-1,CASSQEIGAGGRGYTF,TGTGCCAGCAGCCAAGAAATCGGGGCAGGCGGCCGGGGCTACACCTTC
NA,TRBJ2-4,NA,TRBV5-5,CASSLEGTQNIQYF,TGTGCCAGCAGCTTGGAAGGGACCCAAAACATTCAGTACTTC
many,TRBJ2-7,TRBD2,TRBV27,CASRSGTSGSYEQYF,TGTGCCAGCAGGTCCGGGACTAGCGGATCCTACGAGCAGTACTTC
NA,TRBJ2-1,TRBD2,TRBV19,CASSAARAGSNEQFF,TGTGCCAGTAGTGCGGCCCGAGCGGGATCCAATGAGCAGTTCTTC
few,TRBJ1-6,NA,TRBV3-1,CASSQEGGQSPLHF,TGTGCCAGCAGCCAAGAGGGGGGGCAATCACCCCTCCACTTT
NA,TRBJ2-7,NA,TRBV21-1,CASSKERGPDEQYF,TGTGCCAGCAGCAAAGAAAGGGGGCCCGACGAGCAGTACTTC
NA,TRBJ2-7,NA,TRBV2,CAYKDSYSYEQYF,TGTGCCTACAAGGACAGCTACTCCTACGAGCAGTACTTC
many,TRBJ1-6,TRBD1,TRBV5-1,CASSPGQGKHSPLHF,TGCGCCAGCAGCCCCGGACAGGGGAAGCATTCACCCCTCCACTTT
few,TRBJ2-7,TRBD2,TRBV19,CASSIPGLARYEQYF,TGTGCCAGTAGTATTCCCGGACTAGCACGCTACGAGCAGTACTTC
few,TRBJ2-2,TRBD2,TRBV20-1,CSVGREIPGELFF,TGCAGTGTAGGGCGGGAGATCCCCGGGGAGCTGTTTTTT
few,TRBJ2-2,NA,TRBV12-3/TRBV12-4,CASSLRQMNTGELFF,TGTGCCAGCAGTTTACGACAGATGAACACCGGGGAGCTGTTTTTT
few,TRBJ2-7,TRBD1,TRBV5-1,CASSLGQGGYEQYF,TGCGCCAGCAGCTTGGGACAGGGGGGATACGAGCAGTACTTC
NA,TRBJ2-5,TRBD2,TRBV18,CASSPTSGTQETQYF,TGTGCCAGCTCCCCGACTAGCGGAACACAAGAGACCCAGTACTTC
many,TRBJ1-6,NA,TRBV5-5,CASSLGQAHSPLHF,TGTGCCAGCAGCTTGGGACAAGCGCATTCACCCCTCCACTTT
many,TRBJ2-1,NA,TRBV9,CASSVNSREPDLYNEQFF,TGTGCCAGCAGCGTGAACTCCCGGGAACCCGATCTCTACAATGAGCAGTTCTTC
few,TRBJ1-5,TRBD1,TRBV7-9,CASSRGTGGGQPQHF,TGTGCCAGCAGCCGCGGGACAGGGGGCGGACAGCCCCAGCATTTT
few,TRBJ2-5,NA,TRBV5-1,CASSLGQGQETQYF,TGCGCCAGCAGCTTAGGGCAGGGTCAAGAGACCCAGTACTTC
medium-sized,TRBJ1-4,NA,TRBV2,CASSSTGISDEKLFF,TGTGCCAGCAGTTCCACCGGGATTTCCGATGAAAAACTGTTTTTT
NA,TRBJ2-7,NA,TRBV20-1,CSAKKTGSSYEQYF,TGCAGTGCTAAGAAGACCGGGAGCTCCTACGAGCAGTACTTC
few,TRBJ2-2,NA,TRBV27,CASSLRTGNTGELFF,TGTGCCAGCAGTTTAAGGACGGGGAACACCGGGGAGCTGTTTTTT
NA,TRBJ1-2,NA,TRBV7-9,CASSFSLASTGSNYGYTF,TGTGCCAGCAGCTTCAGCTTAGCGAGTACAGGGTCGAACTATGGCTACACCTTC
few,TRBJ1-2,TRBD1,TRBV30,CAWTSQGRGYTF,TGTGCCTGGACTTCACAGGGGAGAGGCTACACCTTC
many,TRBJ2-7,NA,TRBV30,CAWSVLGYEQYF,TGTGCCTGGAGTGTACTAGGCTACGAGCAGTACTTC
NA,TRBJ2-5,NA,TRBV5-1,CASSLGSQEETQYF,TGCGCCAGCAGCTTGGGGTCGCAGGAAGAGACCCAGTACTTC
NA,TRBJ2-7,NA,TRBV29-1,CSVGRQADEQYF,TGCAGCGTTGGGAGACAGGCTGACGAGCAGTACTTC
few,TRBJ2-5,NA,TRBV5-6,CASSLGLEAGHQETQYF,TGTGCCAGCAGCTTAGGGTTGGAAGCGGGACATCAAGAGACCCAGTACTTC
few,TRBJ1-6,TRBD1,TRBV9,CASSATGLNSPLHF,TGTGCCAGCAGTGCGACAGGGCTGAATTCACCCCTCCACTTT
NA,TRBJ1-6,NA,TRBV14,CASSLTVNSPLHF,TGTGCCAGCAGCCTTACAGTGAATTCACCCCTCCACTTT
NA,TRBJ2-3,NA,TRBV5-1,CASSLETGTVGTDTQYF,TGCGCCAGCAGCTTGGAGACCGGGACGGTAGGCACAGATACGCAGTATTTT
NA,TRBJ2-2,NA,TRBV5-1,CASVLSGSPNTGELFF,TGCGCCAGCGTACTTTCGGGGAGCCCGAACACCGGGGAGCTGTTTTTT
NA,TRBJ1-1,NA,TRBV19,CASSIGVTEAFF,TGTGCCAGTAGTATAGGGGTAACTGAAGCTTTCTTT
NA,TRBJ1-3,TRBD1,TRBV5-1,CASSNRPGGMVNTIYF,TGCGCCAGCAGCAACCGACCAGGGGGGATGGTAAACACCATATATTTT
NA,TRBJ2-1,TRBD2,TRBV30,CAWSGGRPNEQFF,TGTGCCTGGAGCGGGGGGAGGCCGAATGAGCAGTTCTTC
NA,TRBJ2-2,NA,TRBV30,CASGKGDFGGELFF,TGTGCCTCGGGGAAAGGGGATTTTGGCGGGGAGCTGTTTTTT
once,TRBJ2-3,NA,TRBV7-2,CASSWRGTDTQYF,TGTGCCAGCAGCTGGAGGGGCACAGATACGCAGTATTTT